Shown below are 2 T cell receptor beta chains from a single sample sequenced in a study of OX40 agonist ivuxolimab in advanced cancers. Repertoires were generated with immunoSEQ multiplex PCR, while TCRdb's copy carries only in-frame clones and drops some. The sample yields under 40,000 clones, under 85% seen once. The material sequenced was CD4+ or CD8+ T cells sorted from blood, taken in a trial of the OX40 agonist ivuxolimab. Receptors originate from an adult with an advanced solid tumor such as melanoma, head and neck, liver or kidney cancer.

In this sample, this clone turned up a few times. The gene calls are TRBV6-1 and TRBJ1-2; D might be TRBD1 (6 bases). Germline CDR1 and CDR2: MNHNS and SASEGT. There are 14 residues in the CDR3. V lost 8 bases and J 3 bases, leaving 16 bases between the germline ends. The CDR3 spells CASEQGSNYYGYTF. CDR3 coding DNA: TGTGCCAGCGAACAGGGATCGAATTACTATGGCTACACCTTC.

The chain links TRBV2 to TRBJ1-1, with D uncertain. V dropped 4 bases and J dropped 5 bases, with 11 bases sitting between them. CDR1 is SNHLY and CDR2 is FYNNEI in the germline V gene. The CDR3 loop spans 13 amino acids. The CDR3 is CASSAERRTEAFF. In nucleotides, the CDR3 is TGTGCCAGCAGTGCGGAACGGAGGACTGAAGCTTTCTTT.